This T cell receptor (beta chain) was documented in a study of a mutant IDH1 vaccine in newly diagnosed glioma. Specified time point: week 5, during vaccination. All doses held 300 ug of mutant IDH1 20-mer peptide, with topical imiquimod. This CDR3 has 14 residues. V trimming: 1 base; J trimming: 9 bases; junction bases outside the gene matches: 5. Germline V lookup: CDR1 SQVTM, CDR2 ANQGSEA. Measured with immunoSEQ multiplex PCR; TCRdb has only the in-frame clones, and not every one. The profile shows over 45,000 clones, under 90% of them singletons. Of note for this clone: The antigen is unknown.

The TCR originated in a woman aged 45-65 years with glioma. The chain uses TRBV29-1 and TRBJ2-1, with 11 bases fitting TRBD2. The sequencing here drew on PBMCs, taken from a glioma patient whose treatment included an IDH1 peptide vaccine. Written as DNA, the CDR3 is TGCAGCGTTGAAGCTAGGCTAGCGGGGGGTGAGCAGTTCTTC. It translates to CSVEARLAGGEQFF.